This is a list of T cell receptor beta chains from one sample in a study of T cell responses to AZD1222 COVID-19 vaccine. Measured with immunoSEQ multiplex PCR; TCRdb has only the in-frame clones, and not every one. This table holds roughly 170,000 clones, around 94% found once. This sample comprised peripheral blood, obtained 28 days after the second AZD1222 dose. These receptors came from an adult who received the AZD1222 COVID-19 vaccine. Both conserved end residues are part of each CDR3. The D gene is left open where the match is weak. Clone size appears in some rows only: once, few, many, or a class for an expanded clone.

CASSERSYTGNTIYF | TGTGCCAGCAGTGAGAGGAGCTATACTGGAAACACCATATATTTT | TRBV6-1 | NA | NA | TRBJ1-3 | 15
CASSSSQGRLNTEAFF | TGTGCCAGCAGCTCATCACAGGGAAGGTTGAACACTGAAGCTTTCTTT | TRBV7-2 | NA | NA | TRBJ1-1 | 16
CASSGTSVGTGELFF | TGTGCCAGCAGTGGGACTAGCGTGGGCACCGGGGAGCTGTTTTTT | TRBV6-2/TRBV6-3 | TRBD2 | NA | TRBJ2-2 | 15
CASSLQGTDTQYF | TGTGCCAGCAGCTTACAGGGGACAGATACGCAGTATTTT | TRBV11-1 | NA | NA | TRBJ2-3 | 13
CASSIAGRTEAFF | TGTGCCAGTAGTATTGCTGGACGGACTGAAGCTTTCTTT | TRBV19 | NA | NA | TRBJ1-1 | 13
CASSFNGLTSNTEAFF | TGTGCCAGCAGTTTTAATGGTTTAACCTCGAACACTGAAGCTTTCTTT | TRBV28 | NA | NA | TRBJ1-1 | 16
CASSLRLAGVKEQFF | TGTGCCAGCAGTTTAAGACTAGCGGGAGTGAAGGAGCAGTTCTTC | TRBV28 | TRBD2 | NA | TRBJ2-1 | 15
CAWSETKWASLAF | TGTGCCTGGAGTGAAACTAAATGGGCCTCCTTAGCTTTT | TRBV30 | NA | NA | TRBJ2-3 | 13
CATWTGVEAFF | TGTGCCACTTGGACAGGGGTTGAAGCTTTCTTT | TRBV19 | TRBD1 | NA | TRBJ1-1 | 11
CASTLRPPGTGNTIYF | TGTGCCAGCACCCTGAGGCCCCCAGGGACAGGAAACACCATATATTTT | TRBV7-2 | NA | NA | TRBJ1-3 | 16
CASSFGGIQPQHF | TGTGCCAGCAGCTTTGGCGGTATTCAGCCCCAGCATTTT | TRBV11-2 | NA | NA | TRBJ1-5 | 13
CASSLATGTSNTEAFF | TGCGCCAGCAGCTTGGCCACCGGGACCTCGAACACTGAAGCTTTCTTT | TRBV5-1 | NA | once | TRBJ1-1 | 16
CASGSTSSPNEKLFF | TGTGCTAGTGGTTCGACCAGCTCCCCTAATGAAAAACTGTTTTTT | TRBV12-5 | NA | NA | TRBJ1-4 | 15
CASTIEDGRVLQETQYF | TGTGCCAGCACCATTGAAGATGGCAGGGTGTTGCAAGAGACCCAGTACTTC | TRBV2 | NA | NA | TRBJ2-5 | 17
CASSPRQGAGANVLTF | TGTGCCAGCAGTCCCCGACAGGGTGCTGGGGCCAACGTCCTGACTTTC | TRBV2 | TRBD1 | NA | TRBJ2-6 | 16
CASSPNRGDTQYF | TGTGCCAGCAGTCCTAACAGGGGGGATACGCAGTATTTT | TRBV2 | TRBD1 | NA | TRBJ2-3 | 13
CASSLARGDPRVPQHF | TGTGCCAGCAGCTTGGCTCGTGGGGACCCCAGGGTGCCCCAGCATTTT | TRBV5-6 | NA | NA | TRBJ1-5 | 16
CASRHTGTGGPINYGYTF | TGTGCCAGCAGGCACACCGGGACAGGGGGTCCTATAAACTATGGCTACACCTTC | TRBV11-3 | TRBD1 | NA | TRBJ1-2 | 18
CATSERSAGELFF | TGTGCCACCAGTGAACGCAGCGCCGGGGAGCTGTTTTTT | TRBV24-1 | NA | NA | TRBJ2-2 | 13
CASSPSVNYGYTF | TGTGCCAGCAGTCCGTCCGTTAACTATGGCTACACCTTC | TRBV12-3/TRBV12-4 | NA | NA | TRBJ1-2 | 13
CASSLSRYEQYF | TGTGCCAGCAGTCTATCTCGGTACGAGCAGTACTTC | TRBV28 | NA | NA | TRBJ2-7 | 12
CASSEAPSLLNYGYTF | TGTGCCAGCAGTGAAGCGCCAAGCCTCCTTAACTATGGCTACACCTTC | TRBV2 | NA | NA | TRBJ1-2 | 16
CASSRDRGSDQPQHF | TGTGCCAGCAGCCGCGACAGGGGAAGTGATCAGCCCCAGCATTTT | TRBV6-2/TRBV6-3 | TRBD1 | NA | TRBJ1-5 | 15
CASSLDRGFTYEQYF | TGTGCCAGCAGCTTAGACAGGGGATTCACCTACGAGCAGTACTTC | TRBV7-2 | TRBD1 | NA | TRBJ2-7 | 15
CASSQVNTEAFF | TGTGCCAGCAGCCAGGTGAACACTGAAGCTTTCTTT | TRBV14 | NA | NA | TRBJ1-1 | 12
CAGGGQQPQHF | TGCGCCGGGGGAGGTCAACAGCCCCAGCATTTT | TRBV4-3 | NA | NA | TRBJ1-5 | 11
CASSLAYGSQHF | TGTGCCAGCAGCTTGGCCTATGGGTCACAGCATTTT | TRBV5-6 | NA | NA | TRBJ1-5 | 12
CASSQDPSLDIRFRGYTF | TGCGCCAGCAGCCAAGATCCCTCTTTGGACATACGATTTCGTGGCTACACCTTC | TRBV4-3 | NA | NA | TRBJ1-2 | 18